This section outlines one T cell receptor beta chain sequence together with its context. These data originate in a study of blood T cell repertoires in COVID-19. Looking at the study overall: Both acute and convalescent COVID-19 samples were obtained from the United States, Italy and Spain. Sources were T cells, B-cell-depleted T cells, or PBMCs; the material itself was cDNA or gDNA.

In the study's own analysis: Amplification with reference gene primers provided the estimates of nucleated cell counts. The table came from immunoSEQ multiplex PCR; TCRdb's copy has only in-frame clones and leaves some out. That table furnishes V, J and clone size, whereas the DNA furnished D and trimming. This sample has about 140,000 clones, with about four fifths found just once. The germline V gene encodes CDR1 MDHEN and CDR2 SYDVKM. V lost 8 bases, J lost 4 bases, and 20 bases lay in between. The CDR3 is 15 amino acids. The rearrangement uses TRBV28 and TRBJ2-5, with D possibly matching TRBD1 (6 bases). Sequencing was performed on peripheral blood. This TCR derives from a human donor in a cohort sampled during active COVID-19. CDR3 amino acids: CASGEVQGQRETQYF. The CDR3 DNA is TGTGCCAGCGGAGAGGTGCAGGGGCAGCGAGAGACCCAGTACTTC.